Each of the 28 T cell receptor beta chains below was sequenced from the same sample in a study of blood T cell repertoires in COVID-19. Sequencing used immunoSEQ multiplex PCR; TCRdb keeps in-frame clones, though not all of them. The sample gives 150,000 or so clones, about 81% of which show up once; more than 9.5% is in the top ten. The specimen was peripheral blood. These receptors originate from a man aged 55 to 69 with active or convalescent COVID-19.

The V call is TRBV5-1, the J call TRBJ2-3; 8 bases fit TRBD1. J gave up 6 bases and V 0 bases, and 3 bases lay outside the gene matches. Per the germline V gene, CDR1 is SGHRS and CDR2 is YFSETQ. The CDR3 consists of 14 residues. CDR3 bases: TGCGCCAGCAGCTTGGACAGGGGGGAGGATACGCAGTATTTT. Residues: CASSLDRGEDTQYF.

The genes are TRBV10-3 and TRBJ1-3; D may be TRBD1 (5 bases). Deletions cut 0 bases from V and 2 bases from J, with 17 bases between. CDR3 size: 18 residues. The V gene's germline CDR1 is ENHRY and CDR2 SYGVKD. CDR3 nucleotide sequence: TGTGCCATCAGTGAGTCGACGGCAGGGCAGTTGACTGGAAACACCATATATTTT. As protein: CAISESTAGQLTGNTIYF.

The chain employs TRBV27 and TRBJ1-4; D is undetermined. From germline, CDR1 is MNHEY and CDR2 SMNVEV (reference sequence). This CDR3 region has 15 residues. V lost 8 bases, J lost 3 bases, and 16 bases lay in between. The CDR3 sequence: CASGSVGAANEKLFF. The CDR3 DNA is TGTGCCAGCGGAAGTGTGGGCGCAGCTAATGAAAAACTGTTTTTT.

This chain connects TRBV7-9 to TRBJ2-1; 8 bases map to TRBD2. CDR1 is SEHNR and CDR2 is FQNEAQ in the germline V gene (reference sequence). J gave up 5 bases and V 1 base, and 4 bases lay outside the gene matches. The CDR3 has 15 amino acids. The CDR3 is CASSLDGRVNNEQFF. CDR3 nucleotide sequence: TGTGCCAGCAGCTTAGACGGGAGGGTTAACAATGAGCAGTTCTTC.

This chain uses TRBV5-4 with TRBJ2-7, with D uncertain. Trimming took 2 bases from V and 0 from J, leaving 3 bases between them. Germline V gene lookup returns CDR1 SGHNT and CDR2 YYREEE (reference sequence). The CDR3 contains 12 residues. The CDR3 region has the DNA TGTGCCAGCAGCTTTAGCTCCTACGAGCAGTACTTC. Translation gives CASSFSSYEQYF.

The chain links TRBV5-6 to TRBJ2-5; D remains ambiguous. V lost 6 bases, J lost 1 base, and 13 bases lay in between. Germline-derived CDR1 and CDR2 are SGHDT and YYEEEE. The CDR3 loop spans 14 amino acids. This CDR3 reads CASKITGFQETQYF. CDR3 DNA sequence: TGTGCCAGCAAAATAACCGGGTTCCAAGAGACCCAGTACTTC.

The V call is TRBV5-1, the J call TRBJ2-7; possibly TRBD2 for D (6 bases). The germline V gene encodes CDR1 SGHRS and CDR2 YFSETQ. The germline V and J ends were trimmed by 1 base and 7 bases, with 21 bases remaining between them. This CDR3 has 16 residues. CDR3 coding DNA: TGCGCCAGCAGCTTGTGGGTAGGGAGCGGGTTCCCGGAGCAGTACTTC. Translation: CASSLWVGSGFPEQYF.

This sequence joins TRBV29-1 and TRBJ1-2; 10 positions agree with TRBD1. The CDR3 runs 12 residues. Germline trimming cut 6 bases from V and 7 bases from J; bases unmatched to any gene: 5. CDR1 is SQVTM, CDR2 ANQGSEA, per germline. The CDR3 here is CSVSTGGFGYTF. CDR3 DNA sequence: TGCAGCGTCTCGACAGGGGGCTTTGGCTACACCTTC.

The chain recombines TRBV2 with TRBJ1-1; D unresolved. The CDR3 extends over 13 amino acids. Trimming pared 6 bases from V and 0 bases from J, leaving 8 bases between. The germline V gene has CDR1 SNHLY and CDR2 FYNNEI. The CDR3 DNA reads TGTGCCAGCAGCACAGCCATGAACACTGAAGCTTTCTTT. Encoded protein: CASSTAMNTEAFF.

The V and J genes are TRBV19 and TRBJ1-2, with 9 bases identical to TRBD1. The V segment lost 9 bases and the J segment 8 bases; nucleotides outside the gene matches: 13. CDR1 is LNHDA and CDR2 is SQIVND in the germline V gene (reference sequence). This CDR3 region has 14 residues. This CDR3 reads CASGRTGEEGGYTF. In DNA form, the CDR3 reads TGTGCCAGCGGGCGGACAGGGGAAGAAGGGGGCTACACCTTC.

The chain is built from TRBV9 and TRBJ2-5; 8 nucleotides match TRBD2. The length of the CDR3 is 15 residues. Germline loops: CDR1 SGDLS, CDR2 YYNGEE. J lost 2 bases, V lost 0 bases, and 3 bases had no gene match. The CDR3 spells CASSVGSGVQETQYF. For the CDR3, the DNA is TGTGCCAGCAGCGTAGGTAGCGGGGTACAAGAGACCCAGTACTTC.

The chain combines TRBV4-2 with TRBJ2-2; TRBD2 aligns across 9 bases. The CDR3 is made up of 17 amino acids. The germline gives CDR1 LGHNA, CDR2 YNFKEQ. The V gene end was trimmed by 0 bases and the J gene end by 3 bases; junction bases not matched to a gene: 5. CDR3 DNA sequence: TGTGCCAGCAGCCAAGAGTGGGGGACTAGCTACACCGGGGAGCTGTTTTTT. Translating gives CASSQEWGTSYTGELFF.

CDR3 bases: TGTGCCAGCAGGAATAGCGGGAGTCCCGAGCAGTTCTTC. This encodes CASRNSGSPEQFF. The chain employs TRBV6-5 and TRBJ2-1, with 9 bases identical to TRBD2. V lost 6 bases to trimming and J lost 10 bases; unmatched junction nucleotides: 7. The CDR3 runs 13 residues. Germline CDR1 and CDR2: MNHEY and SVGAGI.

The gene calls are TRBV4-2 and TRBJ2-3; TRBD2 aligns across 12 bases. Germline lookup yields CDR1 LGHNA and CDR2 YNFKEQ. V was clipped by 4 bases and J by 3 bases; unmatched bases: 5. CDR3 length: 16 residues. CDR3 coding DNA: TGTGCCAGCAGCCCACTTGGACTAGCGGGAACAGATACGCAGTATTTT. Amino acids: CASSPLGLAGTDTQYF.

This chain uses TRBV10-3 with TRBJ1-5, with 9 nucleotides matching TRBD1. V shed 3 bases, J shed 6 bases, and the junction held 3 bases outside the gene matches. The CDR3 sequence is 14 residues long. Per germline, CDR1 ENHRY and CDR2 SYGVKD. CDR3 in DNA: TGTGCCATCAGTGACCGGGACAGGGTTCAGCCCCAGCATTTT. Its translation: CAISDRDRVQPQHF.

This clone appeared a single time. This rearrangement joins TRBV5-6 to TRBJ2-1; D is uncertain. This CDR3 is built from 11 residues. Germline V gene data show CDR1 as SGHDT and CDR2 as YYEEEE. V was trimmed by 0 bases and J by 8 bases, leaving 3 bases between them. Here the CDR3 DNA reads TGTGCCAGCAGCTTGGTAGATGAGCAGTTCTTC. Translating gives CASSLVDEQFF.

The rearrangement links TRBV9 to TRBJ1-1; weak D call: TRBD1 (6 bases). The CDR3 length is 15 residues. With 3 bases removed from V and 0 bases from J, the gap between germline ends came to 12 bases. Germline lookup yields CDR1 SGDLS and CDR2 YYNGEE. CDR3 nucleotides: TGTGCCAGCAGCGCCCGGACAGCCTTGAACACTGAAGCTTTCTTT. It is translated as CASSARTALNTEAFF. The variable domain in full, completed from reference TRBV9 and TRBJ1-1, reads DSGVTQTPKHLITATGQRVTLRCSPRSGDLSVYWYQQSLDQGLQFLIQYYNGEERAKGNILERFSAQQFPDLHSELNLSSLELGDSALYFCASSARTALNTEAFFGQGTRLTVV.

This clone occurred once. The chain has TRBV11-1 and TRBJ1-4, with 7 bases identical to TRBD1. J lost 5 bases, V lost 3 bases, and 3 bases had no gene match. This CDR3 is 14 amino acids long. CDR1 is SGHAT, CDR2 FQDESV, per germline (reference sequence). In DNA, the CDR3 is TGTGCCAGCAGCTTTTCGGACAGGAATGAAAAACTGTTTTTT. Protein product: CASSFSDRNEKLFF.

The rearrangement links TRBV6-5 to TRBJ2-3; TRBD2 matches 10 bases. The CDR3 has 16 amino acids. The germline gives CDR1 MNHEY, CDR2 SVGAGI. V gave up 4 bases and J gave up 2 bases; unmatched junction bases: 6. CDR3 sequence: CASSFGLADPTDTQYF. CDR3 DNA: TGTGCCAGCAGTTTCGGACTAGCGGACCCCACAGATACGCAGTATTTT.

This clone was detected only once. The chain employs TRBV5-1 and TRBJ2-3; TRBD2 is a possible D gene (5 bases). Between the trimmed V and J ends, which lost 3 bases and 4 bases, there was a span of 15 bases. The CDR3 spans 15 residues. Germline V gives CDR1 SGHRS, CDR2 YFSETQ. CDR3 nucleotides: TGCGCCAGCAGCTCAGCGGAGATGTCCCCAGATACGCAGTATTTT. This sequence encodes CASSSAEMSPDTQYF.

The chain recombines TRBV15 with TRBJ1-2, with 10 bases lining up with TRBD1. CDR1 and CDR2 from the germline V gene are LNHNV and YYDKDF (reference sequence). Unmatched junction bases numbered 2, after V lost 3 bases and J lost 7 bases. This CDR3 comprises 13 residues. The DNA for the CDR3 is TGTGCCACCAGCAGCTGGACAGGGGGTGGCTACACCTTC. Amino acids: CATSSWTGGGYTF.

The chain employs TRBV24-1 and TRBJ2-5, with 7 nucleotides matching TRBD2. After removal of 0 bases from V and 4 bases from J, the junction contained 4 bases not matched to a gene. The CDR3 runs to 15 residues. Germline values: CDR1 KGHDR, CDR2 SFDVKD. The CDR3 protein is CATSDLYGEGETQYF. The DNA of the CDR3 is TGTGCCACCAGTGATTTGTACGGGGAGGGAGAGACCCAGTACTTC.

There are a few counts of this clone. The chain combines TRBV6-5 with TRBJ1-2; 7 nucleotides match TRBD1. V dropped 0 bases and J dropped 6; count of bases not matched to a gene: 7. The CDR3 is made up of 15 amino acids. CDR1 is MNHEY, CDR2 SVGAGI, per germline. The CDR3 nucleotides read TGTGCCAGCAGTTACTCGCCAGGGGGAGTCAATGGCTACACCTTC. It is translated as CASSYSPGGVNGYTF.

The chain couples TRBV3-1 (or the pseudogene TRBV3-2) to TRBJ1-1; D call uncertain. Germline lookup yields CDR1 LGHDT and CDR2 YNNKEL (reference sequence). The CDR3 spans 16 residues. The V end was cut by 0 bases, the J end by 1 base, with 12 bases between. CDR3 loop: CASSQDPPEGNTEAFF. CDR3 in DNA: TGTGCCAGCAGCCAAGATCCCCCGGAGGGGAACACTGAAGCTTTCTTT.

The rearrangement links TRBV24-1 to TRBJ2-5; the match to TRBD1 covers 8 bases. CDR1 is KGHDR and CDR2 is SFDVKD in the germline V gene. V trimming: 9 bases; J trimming: 1 base; junction bases outside the gene matches: 9. This CDR3 comprises 15 residues. CDR3: CATGEAGGGQETQYF. The CDR3 region has the DNA TGTGCCACCGGGGAGGCAGGGGGCGGCCAAGAGACCCAGTACTTC.

The J gene is TRBJ1-1, the V gene TRBV5-1, with 7 bases fitting TRBD1. The length of the CDR3 is 12 residues. From germline, CDR1 is SGHRS and CDR2 YFSETQ. V shed 2 bases and J 12 bases; nucleotides not matched to a gene: 7. CDR3 protein: CASSFPGQLTFF. For the CDR3, the DNA is TGCGCCAGCAGCTTTCCGGGACAGTTAACTTTCTTT.

This clone was detected once. The chain carries TRBV3-1 (or the pseudogene TRBV3-2) and TRBJ2-1, with D uncertain. V lost 4 bases and J 8 bases, leaving 9 bases between the germline ends. Germline assignment: CDR1 LGHDT and CDR2 YNNKEL (reference sequence). This CDR3 has 12 residues. This chain's CDR3 is CASSPGWYEQFF. The DNA for the CDR3 is TGTGCCAGCAGCCCCGGGTGGTATGAGCAGTTCTTC.

The chain carries TRBV18 and TRBJ2-5; 8 nucleotides line up with TRBD1. Germline V gene sequence: CDR1 KGHSH, CDR2 LQKENI. V was pared by 6 bases and J by 8 bases, with 29 bases of the junction left unmatched. The CDR3 runs to 20 residues. CDR3 DNA: TGTGCCAGCTCGCCTCTCCCGGGACAGGCAAGTCGGGCCCTGTTGGGTACCCAGTACTTC. This gives the protein CASSPLPGQASRALLGTQYF.